The sequence of this T cell receptor beta chain was determined in a study of T cells in localized non-small cell lung cancer. Study results and caveats: Longer overall survival accompanied higher blood T cell density.

Repertoires were generated with immunoSEQ multiplex PCR, while TCRdb's copy carries only in-frame clones and drops some. This table holds around 25,000 clones, approximately 86% found once. To note about this clone: Its matching antigen is unknown. At one boundary the junction diverges from the germline segment, which might be a read error.

The CDR3 is 13 amino acids. CDR1 and CDR2 (germline): LNHDA, SQIVND (reference sequence). The receptor was derived from an older female donor with stage I lung adenocarcinoma. This chain uses TRBV19 with TRBJ1-2, with D maybe TRBD1 (5 bases). The sample in question was peripheral blood, obtained before any cancer treatment. The CDR3 reads CASRKWDSYAYTF. The DNA for the CDR3 is TGTGCCAGTAGGAAGTGGGACTCGTATGCCTACACCTTC.